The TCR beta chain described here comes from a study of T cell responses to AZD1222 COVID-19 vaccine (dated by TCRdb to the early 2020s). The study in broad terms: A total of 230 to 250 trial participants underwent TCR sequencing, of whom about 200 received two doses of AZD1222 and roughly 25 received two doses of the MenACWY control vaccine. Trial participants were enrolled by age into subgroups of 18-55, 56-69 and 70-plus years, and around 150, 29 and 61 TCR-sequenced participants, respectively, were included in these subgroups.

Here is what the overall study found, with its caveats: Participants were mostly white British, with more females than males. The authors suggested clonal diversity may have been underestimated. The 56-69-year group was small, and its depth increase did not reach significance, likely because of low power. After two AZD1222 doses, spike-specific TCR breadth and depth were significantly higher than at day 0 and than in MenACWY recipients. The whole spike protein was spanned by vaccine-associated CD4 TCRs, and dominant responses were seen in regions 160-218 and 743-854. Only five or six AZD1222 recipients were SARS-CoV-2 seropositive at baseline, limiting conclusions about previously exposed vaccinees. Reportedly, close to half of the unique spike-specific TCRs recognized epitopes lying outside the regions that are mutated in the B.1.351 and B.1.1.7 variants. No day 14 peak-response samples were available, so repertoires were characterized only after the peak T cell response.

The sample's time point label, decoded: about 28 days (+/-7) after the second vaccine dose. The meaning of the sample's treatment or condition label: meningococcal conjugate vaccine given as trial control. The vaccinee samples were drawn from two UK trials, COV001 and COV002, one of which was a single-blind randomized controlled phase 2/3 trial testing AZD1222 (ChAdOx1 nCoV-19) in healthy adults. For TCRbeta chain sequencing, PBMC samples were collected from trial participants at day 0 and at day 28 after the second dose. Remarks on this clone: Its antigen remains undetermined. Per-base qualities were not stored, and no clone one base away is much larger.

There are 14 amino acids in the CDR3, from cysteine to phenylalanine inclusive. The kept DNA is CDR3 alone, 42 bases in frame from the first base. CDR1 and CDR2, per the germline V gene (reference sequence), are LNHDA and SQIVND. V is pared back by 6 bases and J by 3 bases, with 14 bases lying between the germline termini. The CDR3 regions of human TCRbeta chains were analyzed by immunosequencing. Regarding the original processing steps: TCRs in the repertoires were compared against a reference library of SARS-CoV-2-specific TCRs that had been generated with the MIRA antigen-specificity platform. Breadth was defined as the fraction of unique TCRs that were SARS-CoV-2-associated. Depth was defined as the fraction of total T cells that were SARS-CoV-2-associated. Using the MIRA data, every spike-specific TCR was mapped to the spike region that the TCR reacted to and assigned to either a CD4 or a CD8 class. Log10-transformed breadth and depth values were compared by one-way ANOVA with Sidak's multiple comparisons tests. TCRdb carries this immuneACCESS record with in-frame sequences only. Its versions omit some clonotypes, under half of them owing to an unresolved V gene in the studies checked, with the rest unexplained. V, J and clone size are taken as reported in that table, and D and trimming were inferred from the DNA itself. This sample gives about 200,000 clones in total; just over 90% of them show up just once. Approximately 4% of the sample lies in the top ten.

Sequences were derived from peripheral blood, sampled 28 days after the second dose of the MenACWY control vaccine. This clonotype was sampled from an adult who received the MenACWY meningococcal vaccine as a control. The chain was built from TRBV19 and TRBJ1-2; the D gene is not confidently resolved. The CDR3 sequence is CASSLLRGDYGYTF. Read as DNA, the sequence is TGTGCCAGTAGCCTCCTACGGGGTGACTATGGCTACACCTTC.